This T cell receptor beta chain was sequenced for a study of T cell repertoires in ileal Crohn's disease. About the study: Every patient was operated on for stricturing (about 60%) or penetrating (39%) complications.

Time point described: neoterminal ileum biopsy at postoperative endoscopy, about 6 months after surgery. Germline lookup yields CDR1 LGHNA and CDR2 YNFKEQ. Between the trimmed V and J ends, which lost 4 bases and 1 base, there was a span of 11 bases. The CDR3 runs to 15 residues. This table comes from immunoSEQ multiplex PCR, and its TCRdb copy is limited to in-frame clones, with some not included. The table records roughly 4,100 clones, roughly 78% of them present only once. The clonotype originates from an adult with Crohn's disease. Sequencing was performed on ileal tissue. This chain uses TRBV4-2 with TRBJ1-3; D possibly corresponds to TRBD1 (5 bases). CDR3 protein: CASSRGGTSGNTIYF. CDR3 sequence (DNA): TGTGCCAGCAGCCGTGGAGGGACTTCTGGAAACACCATATATTTT.